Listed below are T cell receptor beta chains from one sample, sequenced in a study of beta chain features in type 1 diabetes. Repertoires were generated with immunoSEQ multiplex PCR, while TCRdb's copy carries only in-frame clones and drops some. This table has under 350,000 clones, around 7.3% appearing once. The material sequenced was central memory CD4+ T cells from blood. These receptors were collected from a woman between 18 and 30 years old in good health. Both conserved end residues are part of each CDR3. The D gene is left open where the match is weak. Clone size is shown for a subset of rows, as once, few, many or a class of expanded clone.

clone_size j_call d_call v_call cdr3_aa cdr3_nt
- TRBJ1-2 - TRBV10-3 CAIKYGSPSYGYTF TGTGCCATCAAGTACGGCAGTCCCTCCTATGGCTACACCTTC
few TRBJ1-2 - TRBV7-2 CASSYQLGLIGLANYGYTF TGTGCCAGCAGCTACCAGCTGGGGCTGATAGGATTAGCTAACTATGGCTACACCTTC
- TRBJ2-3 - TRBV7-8 CASSLNGQSTDTQYF TGTGCCAGCAGCTTGAACGGACAGAGCACAGATACGCAGTATTTT
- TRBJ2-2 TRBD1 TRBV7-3 CASSTGGANTGELFF TGTGCCAGCAGCACAGGGGGCGCGAACACCGGGGAGCTGTTTTTT
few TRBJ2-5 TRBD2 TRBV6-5 CASSFGTSGGETQYF TGTGCCAGCAGTTTCGGGACTAGCGGGGGAGAGACCCAGTACTTC
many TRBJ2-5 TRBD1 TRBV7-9 CASSIRTGAETQYF TGTGCCAGCAGCATAAGGACAGGGGCGGAGACCCAGTACTTC
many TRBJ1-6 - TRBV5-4 CASSPERNSPLHF TGTGCCAGCAGCCCCGAACGGAATTCACCCCTCCACTTT
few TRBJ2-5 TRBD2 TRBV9 CASSTQNGLVETQYF TGTGCCAGCAGTACTCAGAACGGACTAGTCGAGACCCAGTACTTC
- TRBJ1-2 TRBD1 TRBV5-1 CASSQQGAQGYTF TGCGCCAGCAGCCAACAGGGGGCTCAAGGCTACACCTTC
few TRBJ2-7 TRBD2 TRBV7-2 CASRRSLAGTYEQYF TGTGCCAGCAGACGCTCACTAGCGGGAACCTACGAGCAGTACTTC
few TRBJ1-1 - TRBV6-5 CASRRQTGNTEAFF TGTGCCAGCAGGCGACAGACAGGGAACACTGAAGCTTTCTTT
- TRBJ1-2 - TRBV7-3 CASSFTASNYGYTF TGTGCCAGCAGCTTCACAGCCTCCAACTATGGCTACACCTTC
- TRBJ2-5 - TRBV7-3 CASSRGPSQGETQYF TGTGCCAGCAGCCGGGGCCCGTCCCAAGGGGAGACCCAGTACTTC
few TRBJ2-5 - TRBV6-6 CASSPSAEGETQYF TGTGCCAGCAGTCCGAGCGCCGAGGGGGAGACCCAGTACTTC
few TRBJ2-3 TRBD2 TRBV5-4 CASSPEGGRTDTQYF TGTGCCAGCAGCCCCGAGGGCGGGAGGACAGATACGCAGTATTTT
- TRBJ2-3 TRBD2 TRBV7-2 CASSLASGSTDTQYF TGTGCCAGCAGCTTAGCTAGCGGGAGCACAGATACGCAGTATTTT
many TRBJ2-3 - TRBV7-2 CASSQDQEDTQYF TGTGCCAGCAGCCAAGATCAGGAGGATACGCAGTATTTT
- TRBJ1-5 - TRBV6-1 CASSVRADQPQHF TGTGCCAGCAGTGTTCGGGCAGATCAGCCCCAGCATTTT
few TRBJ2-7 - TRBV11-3 CASSLEPSYEQYF TGTGCCAGCAGCTTAGAGCCCAGTTACGAGCAGTACTTC
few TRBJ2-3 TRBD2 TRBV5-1 CASSRGLAGVTDTQYF TGCGCCAGCAGCCGAGGACTAGCGGGGGTCACAGATACGCAGTATTTT
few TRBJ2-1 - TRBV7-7 CASSLGGPPTNEQFF TGTGCCAGCAGCTTAGGAGGGCCCCCTACCAATGAGCAGTTCTTC
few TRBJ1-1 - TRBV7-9 CASSIASGVGNTEAFF TGTGCCAGCAGCATAGCCTCGGGTGTGGGGAACACTGAAGCTTTCTTT
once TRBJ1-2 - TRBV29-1 CSVGAGGYTF TGCAGCGTTGGGGCCGGTGGCTACACCTTC
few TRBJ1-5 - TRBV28 CAISEKSNQPQHF TGTGCCATCAGTGAAAAAAGCAATCAGCCCCAGCATTTT
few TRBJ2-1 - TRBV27 CASSLSWYYNEQFF TGTGCCAGCAGTTTAAGCTGGTATTACAATGAGCAGTTCTTC
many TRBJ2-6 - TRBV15 CATRNDYRAGANVLTF TGTGCCACCAGAAACGATTACAGGGCTGGGGCCAACGTCCTGACTTTC
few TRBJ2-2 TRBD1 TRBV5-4 CASSLGTGATGELFF TGTGCCAGCAGCTTGGGGACAGGGGCCACCGGGGAGCTGTTTTTT
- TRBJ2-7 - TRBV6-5 CASSRPSTSSYEQYF TGTGCCAGCAGTCGACCTTCGACTAGCTCCTACGAGCAGTACTTC
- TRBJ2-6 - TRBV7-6 CASSASGANVLTF TGTGCCAGCAGCGCGTCTGGGGCCAACGTCCTGACTTTC
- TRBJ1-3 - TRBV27 CASSPQSSGNTIYF TGTGCCAGCAGTCCCCAATCCTCTGGAAACACCATATATTTT
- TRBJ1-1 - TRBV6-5 CASSIGREAFF TGTGCCAGCAGCATAGGACGGGAAGCTTTCTTT
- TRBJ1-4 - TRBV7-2 CASSLARAGLGEKLFF TGTGCCAGCAGCTTAGCCAGGGCAGGCTTGGGTGAAAAACTGTTTTTT
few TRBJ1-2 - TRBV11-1 CASSFSGDYGYTF TGTGCCAGCAGCTTTAGCGGGGACTATGGCTACACCTTC
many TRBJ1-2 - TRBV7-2 CASSPLTGTYGYTF TGTGCCAGCAGTCCCTTAACAGGGACTTATGGCTACACCTTC
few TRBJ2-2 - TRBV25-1 CASSEGPGRKNTGELFF TGTGCCAGCAGTGAGGGGCCGGGACGGAAGAACACCGGGGAGCTGTTTTTT
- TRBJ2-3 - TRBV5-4 CASSLVGRAGTDTQYF TGTGCCAGCAGCTTGGTCGGTAGAGCAGGCACAGATACGCAGTATTTT
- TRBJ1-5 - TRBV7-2 CASSSRGMRGNSNQPQHF TGTGCCAGCAGCTCGAGGGGTATGAGAGGTAATAGCAATCAGCCCCAGCATTTT
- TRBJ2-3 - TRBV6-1 CASMELQGTDTQYF TGTGCCAGCATGGAGTTGCAGGGTACAGATACGCAGTATTTT
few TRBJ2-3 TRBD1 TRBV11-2 CASSSGTGSDTQYF TGTGCCAGCAGCTCCGGGACAGGGTCAGATACGCAGTATTTT
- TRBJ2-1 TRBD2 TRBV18 CASSPRLAGVGEQFF TGTGCCAGCTCACCCAGACTAGCGGGAGTCGGTGAGCAGTTCTTC
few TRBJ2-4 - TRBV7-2 CASSLDAVGLKGDIQYF TGTGCCAGCAGCTTAGATGCTGTCGGGCTGAAAGGAGACATTCAGTACTTC
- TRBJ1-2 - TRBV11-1 CASSFQGGDGYTF TGTGCCAGCAGCTTCCAGGGAGGGGATGGCTACACCTTC
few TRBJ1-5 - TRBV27 CASSSRAGWGNQPQHF TGTGCCAGCAGTTCCAGGGCCGGTTGGGGCAATCAGCCCCAGCATTTT
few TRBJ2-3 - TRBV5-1 CASSPRATTDTQYF TGCGCCAGCAGCCCCCGCGCGACCACAGATACGCAGTATTTT
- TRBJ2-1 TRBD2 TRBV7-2 CASSLAGTSGTVEQFF TGTGCCAGCAGCTTAGCAGGGACTAGCGGGACGGTTGAGCAGTTCTTC
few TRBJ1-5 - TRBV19 CASSSGSNQPQHF TGTGCCAGTAGTTCGGGTAGCAATCAGCCCCAGCATTTT
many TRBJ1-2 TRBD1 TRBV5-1 CASSSTQGRGGYTF TGCGCCAGCAGCTCGACACAGGGGAGAGGTGGCTACACCTTC